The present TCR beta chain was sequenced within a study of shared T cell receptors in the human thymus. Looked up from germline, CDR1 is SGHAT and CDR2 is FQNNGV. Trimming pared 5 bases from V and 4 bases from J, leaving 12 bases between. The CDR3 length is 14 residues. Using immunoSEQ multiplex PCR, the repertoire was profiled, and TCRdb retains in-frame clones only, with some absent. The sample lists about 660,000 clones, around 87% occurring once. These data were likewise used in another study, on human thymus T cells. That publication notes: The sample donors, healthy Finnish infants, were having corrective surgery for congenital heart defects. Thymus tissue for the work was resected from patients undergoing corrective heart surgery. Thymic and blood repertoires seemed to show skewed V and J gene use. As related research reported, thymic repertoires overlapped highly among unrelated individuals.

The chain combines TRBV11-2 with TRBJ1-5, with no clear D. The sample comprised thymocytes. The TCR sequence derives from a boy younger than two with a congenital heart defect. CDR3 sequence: CASSHDTENQPQHF. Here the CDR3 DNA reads TGTGCCAGCAGCCATGACACCGAAAATCAGCCCCAGCATTTT.